This is a list of T cell receptor beta chains from one sample in a study of shared clonotypes between healthy human individuals. Only in-frame clones appear in the TCRdb table, and some are missing; sequencing was by immunoSEQ multiplex PCR. The sample includes millions of clones, approximately 95% of them seen just once. The sequencing sample was made of naive CD4+ T cells from PBMCs. The receptors were sampled from a man aged 18 to 30 in good health. Some clones in this sample may be carry-over from other donors' samples. Each CDR3 is given without its conserved first and last residue. D genes are given only for firm matches.

TRBV18	NA	TRBJ2-2	ASSPRGTGGELF
TRBV20-1	NA	TRBJ1-2	SAPRNNGYT
TRBV5-1	NA	TRBJ1-3	ASSSDTSSGNTIY
TRBV4-1	NA	TRBJ2-5	ASRKSVGPQYQETQY
TRBV19	TRBD2	TRBJ2-5	ASTSSRLAGGWETQY
TRBV6-5	NA	TRBJ2-7	ASSYSEGTYEQY
TRBV30	NA	TRBJ1-6	AWSVGQDYNSPLH
TRBV27	NA	TRBJ2-5	ASSLGWGQGETQY
TRBV5-1	TRBD2	TRBJ2-3	ASRGPTSGRGEDTQY
TRBV28	NA	TRBJ2-7	ASSLSPRAGTSYEQY
TRBV6-1	TRBD1	TRBJ2-7	ASSARQGATYEQY
TRBV19	TRBD1	TRBJ1-5	ASRGDRGYSNQPQH
TRBV7-2	TRBD1	TRBJ1-1	ASSTRTGLNTEAF
TRBV2	TRBD2	TRBJ2-3	ASGTITDTQY